This entry is about one TCR beta chain. The antigen it binds to is not known. Base qualities were left out, and no much larger clone turns up one base away. The data were obtained in a study of siplizumab effects on memory and regulatory T cells (dated by TCRdb to between 2017 and 2020). The study in broad terms: The study examined how the anti-CD2 antibody siplizumab affects alloreactive T-cell subsets in allogeneic mixed lymphocyte reactions built from human PBMCs.

The method behind the library was the immunoSEQ multiplex PCR assay. Approximately 100,000 TCR templates per sample were assayed on the deep sequencing platform. Genomic DNA extracted from sorted T cells was used for TCRbeta CDR3 sequencing. In the paper's pipeline: The R programming language was used for the clonal analysis of the TCRbeta CDR3 data. Alloreactive CD4+ and CD8+ clones were defined by comparing unstimulated samples with post-reaction CFSE-low samples. Regulatory or non-regulatory origin was assigned to alloreactive CD4+ clones by matching of sequences to sorted unstimulated Treg and non-Treg repertoires. Drawn from immuneACCESS, this table holds only the in-frame rearrangements with V and J called that TCRdb kept. Clones are partly lost; checked studies trace under half to an unresolved V gene and leave the rest unexplained. V, J and clone size were drawn from that table, and D and trimming were deduced from the DNA. Within this sample are approximately 120,000 clones, with 92% of them counted one time only. The top ten clones comprise roughly 0.75% of the sample.

The junction shows trimming of 3 bases on V and 1 base on J, plus 10 bases between the germline ends. The CDR3 spans 14 residues, from the cysteine through the phenylalanine. The entry retains the CDR3 DNA only, 42 bases that are in frame from base 1. Via the germline V gene (reference sequence), CDR1 is SEHNR and CDR2 FQNEAQ. Study-wide findings and limitations: Siplizumab significantly reduced the cumulative frequency of alloreactive sequences traceable to unstimulated CD4+ memory T cells. A naive or memory phenotype could not be assigned to roughly 75-97% of proliferating CD4+ or CD8+ clones. Sequences below about 10^-5 frequency were poorly captured, so only a minor fraction of alloreactive clones could be mapped to unstimulated subsets. Unstimulated naive T cells appeared to be more diverse than memory T cells, and naive cells seemed to make a substantial contribution to the alloresponse. No functional confirmation was obtained for the suppressive function of proliferating Tregs from siplizumab cultures. Of the alloreactive CD4+ clones that could be mapped, the Treg-derived share averaged about 67% with siplizumab compared with 25% to 30% in control reactions.

Sorted unstimulated T cells and proliferating T cells recovered from mixed lymphocyte reactions were subjected to TCRbeta CDR3 sequencing. Fresh whole blood from approximately 9 HLA-typed healthy donors was used to isolate PBMCs. To map where alloreactive clones came from, CD4+ regulatory T cells in the unstimulated state were FACS-sorted. The sample taken for sequencing was Tregs sorted from blood. The chain employs TRBV7-9 and TRBJ2-7, and possibly TRBD1, on 6 matching bases. The clonotype comes from a human donor in good health. The nucleotide sequence reads as follows: TGTGCCAGCAGCTTCCAGACAGGTTCCTACGAGCAGTACTTC. Translation gives CASSFQTGSYEQYF.